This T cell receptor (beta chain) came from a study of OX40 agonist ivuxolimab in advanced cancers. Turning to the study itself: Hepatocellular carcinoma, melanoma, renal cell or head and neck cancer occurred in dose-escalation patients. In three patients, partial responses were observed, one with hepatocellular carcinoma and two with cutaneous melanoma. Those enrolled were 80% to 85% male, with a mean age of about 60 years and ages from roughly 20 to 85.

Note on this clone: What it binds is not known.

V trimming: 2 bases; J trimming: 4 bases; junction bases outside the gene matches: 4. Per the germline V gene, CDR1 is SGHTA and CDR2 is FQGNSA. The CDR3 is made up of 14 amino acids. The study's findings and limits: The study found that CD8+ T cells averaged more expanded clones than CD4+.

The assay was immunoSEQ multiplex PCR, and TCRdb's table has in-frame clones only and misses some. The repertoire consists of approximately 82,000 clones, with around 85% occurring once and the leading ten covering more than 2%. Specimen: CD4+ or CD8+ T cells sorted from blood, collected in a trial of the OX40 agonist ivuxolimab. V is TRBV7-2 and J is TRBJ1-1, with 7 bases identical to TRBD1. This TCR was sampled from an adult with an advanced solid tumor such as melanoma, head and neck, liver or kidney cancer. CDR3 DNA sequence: TGTGCCAGCAGCTTATTGGCAGGGGGCACTGAAGCTTTCTTT. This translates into CASSLLAGGTEAFF.